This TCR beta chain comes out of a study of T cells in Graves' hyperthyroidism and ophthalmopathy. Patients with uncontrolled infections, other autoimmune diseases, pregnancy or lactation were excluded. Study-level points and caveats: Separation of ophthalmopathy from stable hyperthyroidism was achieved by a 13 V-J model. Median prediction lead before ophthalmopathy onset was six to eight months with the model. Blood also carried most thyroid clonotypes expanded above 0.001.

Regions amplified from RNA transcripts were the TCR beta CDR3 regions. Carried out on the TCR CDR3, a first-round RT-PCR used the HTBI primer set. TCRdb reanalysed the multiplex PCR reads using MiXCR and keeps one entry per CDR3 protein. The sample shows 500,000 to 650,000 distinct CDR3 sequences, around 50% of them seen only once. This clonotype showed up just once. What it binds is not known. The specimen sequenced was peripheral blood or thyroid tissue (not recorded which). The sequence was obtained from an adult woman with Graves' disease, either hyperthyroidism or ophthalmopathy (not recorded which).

The CDR3 nucleotides read TGCAGTGCTAGAGATTACCCTCGGGCAGGGGATGGCTACACCTTC. Translation gives CSARDYPRAGDGYTF. The chain links TRBV20-1 to TRBJ1-2; possibly TRBD1 for D (6 bases). The CDR3 has 15 residues. V lost 0 bases to trimming and J lost 6 bases, with 17 bases between them. Germline CDR1 reads DFQATT; CDR2 reads SNEGSKA (reference sequence).